One sample yielded the 10 T cell receptor beta chains listed below, sequenced in a study of blood T cell repertoires in COVID-19. Measured with immunoSEQ multiplex PCR; TCRdb has only the in-frame clones, and not every one. The data show 65,000 to 90,000 clones, with 70% to 85% seen just once and around 4.5% held by the top ten. The material sequenced was peripheral blood. These receptors were collected from a woman aged 55 to 70 with acute or convalescent COVID-19.

The genes are TRBV5-4 and TRBJ2-1; no clear D. Germline lookup yields CDR1 SGHNT and CDR2 YYREEE (reference sequence). Trimming took off 5 bases at V and 4 bases at J, with 4 bases between the two ends. The CDR3 is 11 residues long. DNA for the CDR3: TGTGCCAGCAGACGGTACAATGAGCAGTTCTTC. Encoded protein: CASRRYNEQFF.

V is TRBV10-3 and J is TRBJ1-2, with D perhaps TRBD1 (6 bases). Germline CDR1 ENHRY, CDR2 SYGVKD. The length of the CDR3 is 13 residues. Trimming took off 4 bases at V and 6 bases at J, with 12 bases between the two ends. CDR3 amino acids: CAISGRTADGYTF. The CDR3 coding sequence is TGTGCCATCAGTGGACGGACAGCTGATGGCTACACCTTC.

The rearrangement joins TRBV19 to TRBJ2-7, with 13 nucleotides matching TRBD2. Trimming took 4 bases from V and 7 from J; bases not matched to a gene: 4. The CDR3 is made up of 14 amino acids. The germline gives CDR1 LNHDA, CDR2 SQIVND (reference sequence). CDR3 DNA: TGTGCCAGTAGTAGACTAGCGGGAGGAGGTGAGCAGTACTTC. Its protein is CASSRLAGGGEQYF.

This chain uses TRBV9 with TRBJ2-3; 11 nucleotides align to TRBD2. The CDR3 loop spans 16 amino acids. CDR1 and CDR2 from the germline V gene are SGDLS and YYNGEE. V shed 3 bases and J 2 bases; nucleotides not matched to a gene: 5. CDR3 sequence: CASSEGLAAYTDTQYF. In DNA, the CDR3 is TGTGCCAGCAGCGAGGGACTAGCGGCCTACACAGATACGCAGTATTTT.

This clone was counted between two and nine times. The CDR3 sequence is CASSGQGASSNYGYTF. CDR3 coding DNA: TGTGCCAGCTCCGGGCAGGGGGCCTCTTCTAACTATGGCTACACCTTC. This chain uses TRBV18 with TRBJ1-2, with 8 bases identical to TRBD1. This CDR3 is built from 16 residues. Germline CDR1 KGHSH, CDR2 LQKENI. V lost 6 bases, J lost 0 bases, and 9 bases stayed unmatched.

V usage is TRBV28 and J usage is TRBJ1-1; 7 positions match TRBD1. The CDR3 contains 15 residues. V lost 5 bases to trimming and J lost 3 bases; unmatched junction nucleotides: 9. Per germline, CDR1 MDHEN and CDR2 SYDVKM. The CDR3 DNA reads TGTGCCAGCAGTCCGACCAGGGGGGTGGACACTGAAGCTTTCTTT. It is translated as CASSPTRGVDTEAFF. Drawing the rest from reference TRBV28 and TRBJ1-1, the complete variable domain is DVKVTQSSRYLVKRTGEKVFLECVQDMDHENMFWYRQDPGLGLRLIYFSYDVKMKEKGDIPEGYSVSREKKERFSLILESASTNQTSMYLCASSPTRGVDTEAFFGQGTRLTVV.

The chain recombines TRBV28 with TRBJ2-1; no firm D call. Trimming took off 7 bases at V and 6 bases at J, with 19 bases between the two ends. The CDR3 spans 15 residues. Germline lookup yields CDR1 MDHEN and CDR2 SYDVKM. The CDR3 coding sequence is TGTGCCAGCACCCTGAGTAGAACTTTTTCCAATGAGCAGTTCTTC. This translates into CASTLSRTFSNEQFF.

The chain has TRBV19 and TRBJ2-2, with D maybe TRBD1 (5 bases). Trimming shortened V by 5 bases and J by 8 bases, and 12 bases separated the two germline ends. This CDR3 comprises 13 residues. Germline loops: CDR1 LNHDA, CDR2 SQIVND (reference sequence). The DNA of the CDR3 is TGTGCCAGTAGTCGAACAGGAACGGGGGAGCTGTTTTTT. This gives the protein CASSRTGTGELFF.

This chain joins TRBV5-4 and TRBJ2-1; 9 positions agree with TRBD1. CDR1 and CDR2 from the germline V gene are SGHNT and YYREEE (reference sequence). The CDR3 covers 15 residues. V dropped 0 bases and J dropped 9; count of bases not matched to a gene: 7. In DNA form, the CDR3 reads TGTGCCAGCAGCTTGGGCGGACAGGGGAGGGGTGAGCAGTTCTTC. This translates into CASSLGGQGRGEQFF.

The rearrangement links TRBV12-3 or TRBV12-4 to TRBJ1-1; tentatively, D is TRBD1 (5 bases). There are 13 residues in the CDR3. Trimming removed 3 bases from V and 11 bases from J, with 16 bases in between. CDR3 DNA: TGTGCCAGCAGTTTGGCCCGGGGGTTTGAGGCTTTCTTT. Encoded protein: CASSLARGFEAFF.